The T cell receptor (beta chain) described here comes from a study of shared clonotypes between healthy human individuals. In the study overall: Three CD4 naive, three CD4 memory, two CD8 naive and one CD8 memory plate were used per donor.

Whole-study results and caveats: The generation probabilities recorded for non-shared clonotypes fell below those of clonotypes shared by all four donors.

For every subset, genomic DNA was evenly distributed across several immunoSEQ plates. Some clones are missing from TCRdb's copy, which holds only in-frame ones; the method was immunoSEQ multiplex PCR. The repertoire holds approximately 350,000 clones, with around 96% as singletons. Notes on this clone: What it recognizes is unknown. The junction differs from germline at one of its ends, possibly a read error.

The CDR3 is made up of 15 amino acids. CDR1 is MGHRA, CDR2 YSYEKL, per germline. The specimen was memory CD8+ T cells sorted from blood. Noted subset: CD45RO+ cells pooled with CCR7-negative TemRA cells. This sequence originates from a man younger than 45 in good health. The chain links TRBV4-1 to TRBJ2-1; maybe TRBD2 (5 bases). The CDR3 DNA is TGCGCCAGCAGCCAAGGTCTGTCTAGCTACTATGAGCAGTTCTTC. It translates to CASSQGLSSYYEQFF.